This T cell receptor beta chain was identified during a study of shared clonotypes between healthy human individuals. Whole-study results and caveats: The diversity represented, both genetic and in exposure history, was limited by few donors. A reduction in generation probabilities was seen for non-shared clonotypes relative to those shared by all four donors.

Details on this clone: Its target is not known.

Execution of the assay was at deep level. Each subset's genomic DNA was shared equally among a number of immunoSEQ plates. Sequenced by immunoSEQ multiplex PCR; TCRdb stores in-frame clones only, minus some. The sample holds more than 500,000 clones, about 96% seen once. Source material: naive CD4+ T cells sorted from blood. The subset was: CD45RA+ positively selected. The source of this sequence is a woman aged 25-40 years in good health.

CDR3 region: CASSFPAQTSGEYF. The DNA for the CDR3 is TGTGCCAGCAGCTTTCCCGCCCAGACGAGCGGGGAGTACTTC. The chain employs TRBV7-9 and TRBJ2-7, with 7 bases matching TRBD2. V was pared by 3 bases and J by 11 bases, with 13 bases of the junction left unmatched. Per the germline V gene, CDR1 is SEHNR and CDR2 is FQNEAQ (reference sequence). The CDR3 totals 14 residues.